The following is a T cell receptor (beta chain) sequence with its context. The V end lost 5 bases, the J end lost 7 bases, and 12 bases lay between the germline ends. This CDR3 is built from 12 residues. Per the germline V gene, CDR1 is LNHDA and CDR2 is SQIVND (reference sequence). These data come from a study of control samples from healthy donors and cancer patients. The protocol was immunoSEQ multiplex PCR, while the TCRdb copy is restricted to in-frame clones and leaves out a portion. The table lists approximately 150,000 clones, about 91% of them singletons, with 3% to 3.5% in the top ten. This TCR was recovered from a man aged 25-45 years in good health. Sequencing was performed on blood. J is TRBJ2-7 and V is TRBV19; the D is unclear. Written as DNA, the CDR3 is TGTGCCAGTAGTCCTGCCGTCGGAGAGCAGTACTTC. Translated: CASSPAVGEQYF.